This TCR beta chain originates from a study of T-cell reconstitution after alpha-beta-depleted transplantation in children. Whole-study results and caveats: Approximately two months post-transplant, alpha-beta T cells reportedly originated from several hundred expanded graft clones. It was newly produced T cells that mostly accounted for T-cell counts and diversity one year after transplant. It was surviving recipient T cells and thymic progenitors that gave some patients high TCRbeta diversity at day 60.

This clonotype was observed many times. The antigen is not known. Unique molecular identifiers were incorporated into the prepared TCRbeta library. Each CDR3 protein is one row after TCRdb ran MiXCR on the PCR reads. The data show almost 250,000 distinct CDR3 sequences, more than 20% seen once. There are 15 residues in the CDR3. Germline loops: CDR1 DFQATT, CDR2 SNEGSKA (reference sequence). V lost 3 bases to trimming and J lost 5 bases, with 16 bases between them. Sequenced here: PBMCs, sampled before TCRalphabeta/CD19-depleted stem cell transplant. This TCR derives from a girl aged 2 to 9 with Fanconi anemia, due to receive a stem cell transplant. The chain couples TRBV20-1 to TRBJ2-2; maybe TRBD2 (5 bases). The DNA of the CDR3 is TGCAGTGCTAGGCGCCTACGGGGTCAGACCGGGGAGCTGTTTTTT. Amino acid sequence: CSARRLRGQTGELFF.